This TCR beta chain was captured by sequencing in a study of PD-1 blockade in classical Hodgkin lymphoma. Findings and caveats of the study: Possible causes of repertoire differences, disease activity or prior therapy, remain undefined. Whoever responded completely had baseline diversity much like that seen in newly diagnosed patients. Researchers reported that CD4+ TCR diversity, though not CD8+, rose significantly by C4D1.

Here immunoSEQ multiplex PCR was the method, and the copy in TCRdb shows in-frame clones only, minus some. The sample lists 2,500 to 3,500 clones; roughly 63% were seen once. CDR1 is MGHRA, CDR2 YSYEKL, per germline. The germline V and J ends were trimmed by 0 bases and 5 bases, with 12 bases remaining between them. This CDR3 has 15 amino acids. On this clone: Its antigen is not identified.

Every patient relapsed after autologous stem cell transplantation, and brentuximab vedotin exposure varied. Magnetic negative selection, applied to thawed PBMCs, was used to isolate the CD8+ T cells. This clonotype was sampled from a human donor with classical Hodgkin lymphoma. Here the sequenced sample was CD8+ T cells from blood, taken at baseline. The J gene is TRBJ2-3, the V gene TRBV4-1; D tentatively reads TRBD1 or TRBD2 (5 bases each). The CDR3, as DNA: TGCGCCAGCAGCCAAGATTGGGTTGGGGGAGATACGCAGTATTTT. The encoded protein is CASSQDWVGGDTQYF.